This TCR beta chain was profiled in a study of blood T cells in healthy people across ages. The use of a sample-barcoded 5' primer and a J-beta primer mix characterized a second PCR of roughly 7 to 12 cycles. TCRdb re-derived calls from the 5' RACE reads in MiXCR, one entry per CDR3 protein. The table lists approximately 1.5 million distinct CDR3 sequences, roughly two fifths of them singletons. The germline V gene encodes CDR1 SGHTA and CDR2 FQGNSA. V lost 4 bases and J lost 1; bases outside the gene matches: 8. This CDR3 region has 18 residues. PBMCs numbering at least 7 million were isolated per sample. Notes on the study in general: The study found more naive CD4+ cells and higher diversity in long-lived than aged donors.

This clonotype was recorded a few times. Its antigen is still unknown. This TCR was recovered from a woman younger than 30 in good health. The chain employs TRBV7-2 and TRBJ2-5; 14 bases match TRBD2. Material for sequencing was blood. CDR3 coding DNA: TGTGCCAGCAGCTCCCTTAGGACTAGCGGGGGGCTCCAAGAGACCCAGTACTTC. Residues: CASSSLRTSGGLQETQYF.